The clone carrying this TCR beta chain was seen just once. Its antigen is unknown. Method: immunoSEQ multiplex PCR; TCRdb's copy keeps in-frame clones and lacks some. The sample lists under 200,000 clones, approximately 90% occurring once. The CDR3 is 16 amino acids. Trimming took off 5 bases at V and 2 bases at J, with 17 bases between the two ends. Looked up from germline, CDR1 is SGHVS and CDR2 is FQNEAQ. The sample is drawn from a study of T cell responses to AZD1222 COVID-19 vaccine. Study-wide findings and caveats: Clonal diversity was possibly underestimated, and the donors were mostly white British, with more females. With two AZD1222 doses given, Spike-specific TCR breadth and depth both rose.

This material consisted of peripheral blood, taken 28 days after the second AZD1222 dose. This clonotype originated in an adult who received the AZD1222 COVID-19 vaccine. The genes are TRBV7-8 and TRBJ2-3; TRBD2 might be the D (7 bases). CDR3 residues: CASSPGEGGPTDTQYF. The CDR3 DNA is TGTGCCAGCAGCCCAGGGGAGGGAGGCCCCACAGATACGCAGTATTTT.